This T cell receptor (beta chain) originates from a study of T cell responses to AZD1222 COVID-19 vaccine. Study-wide background: Both about-4-week and about-12-week second-dose recipients were combined.

A note on this clone: Its antigen is unknown.

The assay was immunoSEQ multiplex PCR, and TCRdb's table has in-frame clones only and misses some. The profile shows 95,000 to 100,000 clones, 80% to 90% of them singletons. Regarding the study as a whole: Within unmutated variant regions lay the reported targets of nearly half of spike-specific TCRs. When two AZD1222 doses had been given, Spike-specific TCR breadth and depth rose. Clonal diversity may have been underestimated in mostly white British donors.

Germline V gene lookup returns CDR1 MDHEN and CDR2 SYDVKM. CDR3 length: 16 residues. V trimming: 6 bases; J trimming: 1 base; junction bases outside the gene matches: 5. The chain links TRBV28 to TRBJ1-5; 11 bases agree with TRBD1. This TCR was sampled from an adult in good health. The source material was peripheral blood, sampled on day 0 of AZD1222 vaccination. The CDR3 bases are TGTGCCAGCAGGACGGACAGGGGGCGCAGCAATCAGCCCCAGCATTTT. This encodes CASRTDRGRSNQPQHF.